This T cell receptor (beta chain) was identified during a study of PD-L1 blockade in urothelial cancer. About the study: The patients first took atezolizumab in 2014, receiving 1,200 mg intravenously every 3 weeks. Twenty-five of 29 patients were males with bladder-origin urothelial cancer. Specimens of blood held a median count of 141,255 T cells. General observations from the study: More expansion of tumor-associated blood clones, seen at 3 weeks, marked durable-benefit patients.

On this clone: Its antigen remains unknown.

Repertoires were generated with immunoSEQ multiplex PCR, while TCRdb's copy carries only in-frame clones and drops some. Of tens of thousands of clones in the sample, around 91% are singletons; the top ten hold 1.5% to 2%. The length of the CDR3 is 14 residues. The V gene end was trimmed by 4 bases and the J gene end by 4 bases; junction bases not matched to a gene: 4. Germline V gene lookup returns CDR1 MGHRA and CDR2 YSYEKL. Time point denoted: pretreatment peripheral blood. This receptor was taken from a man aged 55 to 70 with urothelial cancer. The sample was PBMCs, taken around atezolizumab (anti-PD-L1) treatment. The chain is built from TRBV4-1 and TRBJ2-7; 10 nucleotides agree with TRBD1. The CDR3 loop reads CASSPPGQGYEQYF. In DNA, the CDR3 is TGCGCCAGCAGCCCCCCGGGACAGGGGTACGAGCAGTACTTC.